These 27 T cell receptor beta chains originate from one sample sequenced in a study of T cells after yellow fever vaccination. TCRdb reprocessed the 5' RACE reads with MiXCR, giving one entry per CDR3 protein. The sample has some 350,000 distinct CDR3 sequences, 8.5% to 9% seen once. The source material was PBMCs, sampled on the day of the first yellow fever vaccination. These receptor sequences come from a man between 18 and 29 years old who received the YFV17D yellow fever vaccine.

The chain combines TRBV12-3 or TRBV12-4 with TRBJ2-5; D is possibly TRBD2 (6 bases). Trimming pared 6 bases from V and 3 bases from J, leaving 8 bases between. This CDR3 has 12 amino acids. The CDR3 sequence is CASSWEEETQYF. The CDR3 DNA reads TGTGCCAGCAGCTGGGAGGAAGAGACCCAGTACTTC.

About this clonotype itself: This may come from a read error, since a much larger clone is one base off. The chain employs TRBV7-8 and TRBJ2-2, with a possible D match to TRBD2 (5 bases). The CDR3 has 15 amino acids. Germline V gives CDR1 SGHVS, CDR2 FQNEAQ. The DNA of the CDR3 is TGTGCCAGCAGCTTAAGCCGACTCAACACCGGGGATCTGTTTTTT. As protein: CASSLSRLNTGDLFF.

The genes are TRBV3-1 and TRBJ1-1; the D gene is possibly TRBD1 (5 bases). Germline CDR1 reads LGHDT; CDR2 reads YNNKEL (reference sequence). The CDR3 length is 14 residues. V lost 3 bases to trimming and J lost 1 base, with 9 bases between them. The CDR3 bases are TGTGCCAGCAGCCAGAGGGACCCGAACACTGAAGCTTTCTTT. Amino acid sequence: CASSQRDPNTEAFF.

V usage is TRBV6-5 and J usage is TRBJ2-7; 7 bases line up with TRBD1. The V segment lost 0 bases and the J segment 1 base; nucleotides outside the gene matches: 12. The CDR3 has 18 residues. The germline gives CDR1 MNHEY, CDR2 SVGAGI. The CDR3 coding sequence is TGTGCCAGCAGTTACTCGGGCATCCGGGACAGAGCTTCCTACGAGCAGTACTTC. Its protein is CASSYSGIRDRASYEQYF.

The chain links TRBV3-1 to TRBJ1-1; TRBD1 is a possible D gene (6 bases). V was pared by 4 bases and J by 0 bases, with 21 bases between. Germline CDR1 is LGHDT and CDR2 is YNNKEL (reference sequence). This CDR3 is built from 18 residues. CDR3 loop: CASSLSTGWRAMNTEAFF. Here the CDR3 DNA reads TGTGCCAGCAGCCTCAGTACAGGGTGGCGGGCCATGAACACTGAAGCTTTCTTT.

The table lists this clonotype with a few counts. The chain links TRBV20-1 to TRBJ2-1; 10 bases map to TRBD2. CDR1 is DFQATT and CDR2 is SNEGSKA in the germline V gene (reference sequence). The CDR3 covers 13 residues. DNA for the CDR3: TGCAGATGCACTAGCGGGGCCTACAATGAGCAGTTCTTC. Translating gives CRCTSGAYNEQFF.

This clonotype showed up just a few times. The V and J genes are TRBV20-1 and TRBJ2-7, with 9 bases matching TRBD1. Trimming at V came to 5 bases and at J to 4 bases, leaving 6 bases not matched to a gene. This CDR3 is built from 13 residues. The germline V gene encodes CDR1 DFQATT and CDR2 SNEGSKA (reference sequence). Here the CDR3 reads CSAGDRVGYEQYF. The DNA of the CDR3 is TGCAGTGCTGGGGACAGGGTCGGATACGAGCAGTACTTC.

This clonotype was picked up a small number of times. The CDR3 bases are TGCGCCAGCAGCTTGGCCGGTCCCCCCCCCGCGTATTTT. Translation gives CASSLAGPPPAYF. This chain uses TRBV5-1 with TRBJ2-3; D call uncertain. Trimming cost V 0 bases and J 14 bases, with 16 bases left between them. The length of the CDR3 is 13 residues. Germline values: CDR1 SGHRS, CDR2 YFSETQ.

This clonotype appeared many times. This chain joins TRBV4-1 and TRBJ2-7, with a tentative D call TRBD2 (6 bases). Trimming removed 1 base from V and 5 bases from J, with 9 bases in between. Per germline, CDR1 MGHRA and CDR2 YSYEKL. The CDR3 is 13 amino acids. The CDR3 DNA is TGCGCCAGCAGCCAAGTTTGGGGGGACGAGCAGTACGTC. This codes for CASSQVWGDEQYV.

The V gene is TRBV7-2, the J gene TRBJ2-3; 7 bases are shared with TRBD2. The CDR3 sequence is 16 residues long. Germline CDR1 is SGHTA and CDR2 is FQGNSA. With V trimmed by 1 base and J by 0 bases, 4 bases remained unmatched. CDR3 coding DNA: TGTGCCAGCAGCTTAGGGGCTAGCGGAAGCACAGATACGCAGTATTTT. Translation: CASSLGASGSTDTQYF.

The genes are TRBV6-4 and TRBJ2-5, with 7 bases lining up with TRBD1. CDR3 length: 13 amino acids. CDR1 is MRHNA, CDR2 SNTAGT, per germline. J was trimmed by 3 bases and V by 7 bases; bases with no gene match: 5. The CDR3 reads CASIRTGEETQYF. The CDR3 DNA follows: TGTGCCAGCATTAGGACAGGCGAAGAGACCCAGTACTTC.

A few counts support this clonotype. The CDR3 DNA is TGTGCCAGCACCGTGGGCCCGGCCCAGTACTTC. As protein: CASTVGPAQYF. This chain joins TRBV7-6 and TRBJ2-5, with no clear D. Germline V gene sequence: CDR1 SGHVS, CDR2 FNYEAQ. This CDR3 spans 11 amino acids. Trimming took off 7 bases at V and 9 bases at J, with 12 bases between the two ends.

Ten or more counts support this clonotype. The chain employs TRBV12-3 or TRBV12-4 and TRBJ2-5, with 9 nucleotides matching TRBD1. This CDR3 spans 15 amino acids. Trimming at V came to 5 bases and at J to 2 bases, leaving 6 bases not matched to a gene. The CDR3 sequence is CASSMTGQGQETQYF. The DNA for the CDR3 is TGTGCCAGCAGTATGACCGGACAGGGGCAAGAGACCCAGTACTTC.

This rearrangement joins TRBV18 to TRBJ1-1, with D unresolved. The length of the CDR3 is 16 residues. The V end was cut by 6 bases, the J end by 3 bases, with 20 bases between. Germline V gene lookup returns CDR1 KGHSH and CDR2 LQKENI. The CDR3 DNA follows: TGTGCCAGCTCCAACGCGGGCACGGGATGGGACACTGAAGCTTTCTTT. It codes for CASSNAGTGWDTEAFF.

There are a few counts of this clonotype. The J gene is TRBJ2-7, the V gene TRBV12-3 or TRBV12-4; the D call may be TRBD1 or TRBD2 (5 bases each). V dropped 4 bases and J dropped 5 bases, with 15 bases sitting between them. This CDR3 has 14 residues. CDR3 sequence (DNA): TGTGCCAGCAGTTGGACGGGGCCTCGGCACGAGCAGTACTTC. Translating gives CASSWTGPRHEQYF.

This clonotype was picked up a small number of times. This rearrangement joins TRBV12-3 or TRBV12-4 to TRBJ1-5, with D perhaps matching TRBD1 (6 bases). The V end was cut by 7 bases, the J end by 5 bases, with 15 bases between. CDR3 length: 14 amino acids. The CDR3 DNA is TGTGCCAGCACCCAACAGGGCCTTTATCAGCCCCAGCATTTT. Protein sequence: CASTQQGLYQPQHF.

The sample holds many counts of this clonotype. The gene calls are TRBV7-3 and TRBJ2-2; D not resolved. This CDR3 comprises 15 residues. Trimming shortened V by 1 base and J by 3 bases, and 9 bases separated the two germline ends. The germline gives CDR1 SGHTA, CDR2 FQGTGA. DNA of the CDR3: TGTGCCAGCAGCTTAAGCCCGGGTGACACCGGGGAGCTGTTTTTT. This codes for CASSLSPGDTGELFF.

The genes are TRBV11-3 and TRBJ2-2; D not certain. V shed 4 bases and J shed 5 bases, with 14 bases lying between them. This CDR3 region has 15 residues. CDR1 and CDR2 from the germline V gene are SGHNT and YENEEA. This chain's CDR3 is CASSSRTDRTGELFF. The CDR3 DNA reads TGTGCCAGCAGCTCCCGAACTGATAGAACCGGGGAGCTGTTTTTT.

Notes on this clonotype: This may be a read error, as it is one base from a much larger clone. The chain is built from TRBV7-3 and TRBJ1-1; D unclear. Germline V gene sequence: CDR1 SGHTA, CDR2 FQGTGA. The CDR3 is made up of 13 amino acids. The CDR3 loop reads CASSSSPNTETFF. CDR3 DNA: TGTGCCAGCAGTTCCTCCCCTAACACTGAAACTTTCTTT.

This clonotype was counted between two and nine times. V usage is TRBV20-1 and J usage is TRBJ2-3, with unresolved D. CDR1 is DFQATT, CDR2 SNEGSKA, per germline (reference sequence). The CDR3 runs 12 residues. V lost 1 base and J lost 4, with 6 bases in between. The CDR3 sequence: CSARVQADTQYF. As DNA, the CDR3 is TGCAGTGCTAGAGTGCAGGCAGATACGCAGTATTTT.

Comment on this clonotype: At one end the junction does not follow the germline gene, possibly because of a read error. The chain combines TRBV6-5 with TRBJ2-5, with TRBD1 matching 9 bases. CDR1 and CDR2 (germline): MNHEY, SVGAGI. The CDR3 sequence is 15 residues long. CDR3 protein: CACSYPGQGGATQYF. The CDR3 bases are TGTGCCTGCAGTTACCCGGGACAGGGCGGCGCGACCCAGTACTTC.

The J gene is TRBJ1-6, the V gene TRBV3-1; TRBD1 matches at 11 bases. V gave up 3 bases and J gave up 11 bases; unmatched junction bases: 6. The CDR3 length is 15 residues. Per the germline V gene, CDR1 is LGHDT and CDR2 is YNNKEL (reference sequence). This CDR3 reads CASSQTGTGGAPLHF. Here the CDR3 DNA reads TGTGCCAGCAGCCAGACCGGGACAGGGGGAGCACCCCTCCACTTT.

This clonotype appeared a few times. In DNA, the CDR3 is TGTGCCAGCAGCGCAGCCGACCGGGGAAACTATGGCTACACCTTC. This gives the protein CASSAADRGNYGYTF. The gene calls are TRBV5-6 and TRBJ1-2; no clear D. The V end was cut by 4 bases, the J end by 2 bases, with 15 bases between. Germline values: CDR1 SGHDT, CDR2 YYEEEE. This CDR3 has 15 residues.

The CDR3 DNA reads TGCGCCAGCAGCGTGGGCCGGGACAGGGTCGCCGGGGAGCTGTTTTTT. Translation gives CASSVGRDRVAGELFF. This chain connects TRBV5-1 to TRBJ2-2, with 9 bases that match TRBD1. Germline-derived CDR1 and CDR2 are SGHRS and YFSETQ. This CDR3 has 16 amino acids. V lost 4 bases and J lost 6; bases outside the gene matches: 10. The complete variable domain, with remaining parts taken from reference TRBV5-1 and TRBJ2-2, reads KAGVTQTPRYLIKTRGQQVTLSCSPISGHRSVSWYQQTPGQGLQFLFEYFSETQRNKGNFPGRFSGRQFSNSRSEMNVSTLELGDSALYLCASSVGRDRVAGELFFGEGSRLTVL.

This clonotype was counted at least ten times. The genes are TRBV6-6 and TRBJ1-2; D not certain. The CDR3 is made up of 13 amino acids. V was pared by 6 bases and J by 4 bases, with 12 bases between. Germline V lookup: CDR1 MNHNY, CDR2 SVGAGI (reference sequence). CDR3 loop: CASSLPGSYGYTF. In DNA form, the CDR3 reads TGTGCCAGCAGCCTCCCCGGAAGCTATGGCTACACCTTC.

This sequence joins TRBV20-1 and TRBJ2-3; D could derive from TRBD1 or TRBD2 (5 bases each). CDR1 is DFQATT, CDR2 SNEGSKA, per germline (reference sequence). With 3 bases removed from V and 1 base from J, the gap between germline ends came to 8 bases. The CDR3 contains 13 residues. CDR3 DNA sequence: TGCAGTGCTAGTAGAGGGGGCACAGATACGCAGTATTTT. Amino acids: CSASRGGTDTQYF.

This clonotype was found a few times. V is TRBV29-1 and J is TRBJ2-1, with 8 bases lining up with TRBD2. Germline loops: CDR1 SQVTM, CDR2 ANQGSEA. V lost 7 bases and J lost 6; bases outside the gene matches: 11. The CDR3 length is 14 residues. CDR3 DNA: TGCAGCGCTCGGGGGCGGGGGGTGTCCAATGAGCAGTTCTTC. It is translated as CSARGRGVSNEQFF.